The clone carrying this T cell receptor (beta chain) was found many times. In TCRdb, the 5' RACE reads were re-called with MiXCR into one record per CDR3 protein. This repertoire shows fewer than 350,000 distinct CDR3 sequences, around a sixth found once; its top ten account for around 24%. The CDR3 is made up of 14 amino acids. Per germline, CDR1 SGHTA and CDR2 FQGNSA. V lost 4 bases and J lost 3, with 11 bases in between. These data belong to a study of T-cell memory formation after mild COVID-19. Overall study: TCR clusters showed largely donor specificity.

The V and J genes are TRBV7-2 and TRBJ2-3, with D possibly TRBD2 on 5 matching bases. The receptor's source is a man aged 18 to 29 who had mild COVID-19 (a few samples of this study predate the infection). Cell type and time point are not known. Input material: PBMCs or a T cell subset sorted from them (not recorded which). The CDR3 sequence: CASSYWSGTDTQYF. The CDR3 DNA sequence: TGTGCCAGCAGCTACTGGAGCGGAACAGATACGCAGTATTTT.